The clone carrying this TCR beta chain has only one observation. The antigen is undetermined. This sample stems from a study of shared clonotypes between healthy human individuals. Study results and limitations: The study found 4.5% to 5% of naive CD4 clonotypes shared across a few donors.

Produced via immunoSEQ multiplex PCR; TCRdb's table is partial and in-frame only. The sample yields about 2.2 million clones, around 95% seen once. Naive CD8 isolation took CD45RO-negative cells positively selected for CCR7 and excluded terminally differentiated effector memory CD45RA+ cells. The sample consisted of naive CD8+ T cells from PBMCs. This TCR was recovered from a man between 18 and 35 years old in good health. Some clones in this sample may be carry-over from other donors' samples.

The CDR3 DNA reads TGCGCCAGCAGCTACGAGGACAATACAAATCAGCCCCAGCATTTT. Translated: CASSYEDNTNQPQHF. The chain recombines TRBV4-1 with TRBJ1-5; tentatively, D is TRBD1 (5 bases). The CDR3 runs to 15 residues. Deletions cut 5 bases from V and 4 bases from J, with 15 bases between. The germline gives CDR1 MGHRA, CDR2 YSYEKL.